These 29 T cell receptor beta chains share one sample of origin, sequenced in a study of shared clonotypes between healthy human individuals. Here immunoSEQ multiplex PCR was the method, and the copy in TCRdb shows in-frame clones only, minus some. The sample shows about 2.4 million clones, approximately 90% of them seen only once. The specimen was naive CD4+ T cells sorted from blood. Subset meaning: CD45RA+ positively selected. The origin of the receptors is a man aged 18 to 35 in good health.

The V gene is TRBV28, the J gene TRBJ1-4; a weak D match, TRBD1 (6 bases). This CDR3 spans 16 amino acids. Trimming cost V 2 bases and J 5 bases, with 15 bases left between them. The germline gives CDR1 MDHEN, CDR2 SYDVKM. The CDR3 DNA reads TGTGCCAGCAGTTTAAGGATCGGGGGCAGGAATGAAAAACTGTTTTTT. This sequence encodes CASSLRIGGRNEKLFF.

CDR3 sequence reads: CAWNQDRGTYEQYF. CDR3 nucleotide sequence: TGTGCCTGGAATCAGGACAGGGGGACCTACGAGCAGTACTTC. The V call is TRBV30, the J call TRBJ2-5, with 10 bases lining up with TRBD1. The end of the DNA aligns better with TRBJ2-7, so the J call may be wrong. CDR3 length: 14 amino acids. Germline loops: CDR1 GTSNPN, CDR2 SVGIG (reference sequence).

This rearrangement joins TRBV7-9 to TRBJ1-2; TRBD1 agrees at 8 bases. V shed 0 bases, J shed 6 bases, and the junction held 12 bases outside the gene matches. Germline assignment: CDR1 SEHNR and CDR2 FQNEAQ (reference sequence). The CDR3 runs to 17 residues. This CDR3 is CASSLAIRYRGMDGYTF. The CDR3 DNA follows: TGTGCCAGCAGCTTAGCTATCCGTTACAGGGGGATGGATGGCTACACCTTC.

The chain is built from TRBV25-1 and TRBJ2-5; a possible D gene is TRBD1 (5 bases). The better agreement between TRBJ2-7 and the DNA end casts doubt on the J call. Germline V CDR1 and CDR2: MGHDK, SYGVNS. The CDR3 is 14 amino acids. Here the CDR3 DNA reads TGTGCCAGCAGTGACAGGGCGAGGCCCTACGAGCAGTACTTC. It encodes CASSDRARPYEQYF.

This clone came up once. The chain combines TRBV7-6 with TRBJ2-1; no firm D call. With 3 bases removed from V and 1 base from J, the gap between germline ends came to 7 bases. The CDR3 is 14 amino acids. CDR1 SGHVS and CDR2 FNYEAQ come from the germline V gene. The CDR3 nucleotides read TGTGCCAGCAGCTTTTCCGGGTCCTACAATGAGCAGTTCTTC. It is translated as CASSFSGSYNEQFF.

The V and J genes are TRBV5-3 and TRBJ1-1, with 11 bases lining up with TRBD1. TRBV5-3 is labeled an ORF, and its function is uncertain. CDR3 length: 14 amino acids. The V segment lost 4 bases and the J segment 3 bases; nucleotides outside the gene matches: 2. The CDR3 region has the DNA TGTGCCAGAAGCAGGGGACAGGGGGACACTGAAGCTTTCTTT. This encodes CARSRGQGDTEAFF.

The chain uses TRBV2 and TRBJ2-3; D call uncertain. Trimming left V 3 bases short and J 4 bases short, with 17 bases between. The CDR3 consists of 16 residues. Germline V gene lookup returns CDR1 SNHLY and CDR2 FYNNEI. CDR3 region: CASSETSTERADTQYF. CDR3 DNA sequence: TGTGCCAGCAGTGAGACTTCCACGGAAAGGGCAGATACGCAGTATTTT.

Turning to this clone: This same CDR3 is encoded by further DNA sequences in the sample. The chain joins TRBV5-1 to TRBJ2-1; 9 bases are a match to TRBD2. Germline CDR1 reads SGHRS; CDR2 reads YFSETQ. The CDR3 covers 15 residues. Trimming took 0 bases from V and 7 from J; bases not matched to a gene: 5. The CDR3 sequence: CASSLEGSGGNEQFF. The CDR3 DNA reads TGCGCCAGCAGCTTGGAGGGTAGCGGGGGTAATGAGCAGTTCTTC.

This chain connects TRBV27 to TRBJ1-1; 7 nucleotides align to TRBD1. Germline-derived CDR1 and CDR2 are MNHEY and SMNVEV (reference sequence). After removal of 2 bases from V and 6 bases from J, the junction contained 9 bases not matched to a gene. The CDR3 runs 15 residues. CDR3 DNA sequence: TGTGCCAGCAGTTTACTCGCGACAGGGAGTGCTGAAGCTTTCTTT. Its protein is CASSLLATGSAEAFF.

This rearrangement joins TRBV28 to TRBJ1-1; D not resolved. CDR1 is MDHEN, CDR2 SYDVKM, per germline. Trimming left V 6 bases short and J 4 bases short, with 21 bases between. This CDR3 is 16 amino acids long. The CDR3 DNA reads as TGTGCCAGCAGCGGGAGGGATAAGTCGTTAGGCACTGAAGCTTTCTTT. It codes for CASSGRDKSLGTEAFF.

The chain is built from TRBV9 and TRBJ2-1, with D perhaps given as TRBD1 or TRBD2 (8 bases each). Trimming shortened V by 3 bases and J by 8 bases, and 18 bases separated the two germline ends. The CDR3 is 15 residues long. Per germline, CDR1 SGDLS and CDR2 YYNGEE. CDR3 coding DNA: TGTGCCAGCAGCGCGGGAGGGCGGGGACAGGATGAGCAGTTCTTC. Its translation is CASSAGGRGQDEQFF.

This chain uses TRBV6-1 with TRBJ2-3; D possibly corresponds to TRBD2 (6 bases). CDR3 size: 14 residues. Looked up from germline, CDR1 is MNHNS and CDR2 is SASEGT. Trimming stripped 8 bases from V and 3 bases from J, with 15 bases between. CDR3 coding DNA: TGTGCCAGCGTGTGGGCAGGGAGGACAGATACGCAGTATTTT. Its translation: CASVWAGRTDTQYF.

The chain uses TRBV28 and TRBJ1-4; D is unclear. This CDR3 contains 16 residues. Between the trimmed V and J ends, which lost 7 bases and 0 bases, there was a span of 15 bases. The germline CDR1 and CDR2 sequences are MDHEN and SYDVKM. This CDR3 is CASTPAALATNEKLFF. The CDR3, as DNA: TGTGCCAGCACTCCCGCCGCCCTAGCAACTAATGAAAAACTGTTTTTT.

The V and J genes are TRBV19 and TRBJ1-1, with D perhaps matching TRBD1 (5 bases). Trimming took 9 bases from V and 7 from J, leaving 12 bases between them. From germline, CDR1 is LNHDA and CDR2 SQIVND (reference sequence). The CDR3 length is 11 residues. The CDR3 nucleotides read TGTGCCAGCACCCGGGGGAATGAAGCTTTCTTT. It codes for CASTRGNEAFF.

The chain recombines TRBV2 with TRBJ1-6; a possible D gene is TRBD1 (6 bases). This CDR3 has 16 amino acids. Germline values: CDR1 SNHLY, CDR2 FYNNEI. The ends were cut back, 5 bases at V and 7 bases at J, with 18 bases in the middle. CDR3 loop: CASSQTRQATNSPLHF. The DNA for the CDR3 is TGTGCCAGCAGTCAAACCCGACAGGCGACAAATTCACCCCTCCACTTT. The whole variable domain, remainder taken from reference TRBV2 and TRBJ1-6, is EPEVTQTPSHQVTQMGQEVILRCVPISNHLYFYWYRQILGQKVEFLVSFYNNEISEKSEIFDDQFSVERPDGSNFTLKIRSTKLEDSAMYFCASSQTRQATNSPLHFGNGTRLTVT.

The CDR3 is CAWSDRRRLVNEKLFF. Here the CDR3 DNA reads TGTGCCTGGAGTGATCGGAGGAGACTCGTTAATGAAAAACTGTTTTTT. This rearrangement joins TRBV30 to TRBJ1-4, with D hard to call. The CDR3 covers 16 residues. In germline, CDR1 is GTSNPN, CDR2 SVGIG (reference sequence). V was shortened by 1 base and J by 4 bases, with 16 bases between the two germline ends.

The V call is TRBV6-5, the J call TRBJ2-2; TRBD1 agrees at 8 bases. Per the germline V gene, CDR1 is MNHEY and CDR2 is SVGAGI. With 4 bases clipped from V and 7 bases from J, the junction kept 8 bases outside the gene matches. This CDR3 region has 15 residues. The chain's CDR3 is CASSLKQGGVGELFF. CDR3 in DNA: TGTGCCAGCAGTTTGAAACAGGGGGGAGTCGGGGAGCTGTTTTTT.

This clone was recorded once. The genes are TRBV25-1 and TRBJ2-7; D might be TRBD1 (6 bases). The CDR3 runs 13 residues. V dropped 8 bases and J dropped 1 base, with 12 bases sitting between them. Germline V gene data show CDR1 as MGHDK and CDR2 as SYGVNS. CDR3 DNA sequence: TGTGCCAGCCTAGAGGACAGTTCCTACGAGCAGTACTTC. This encodes CASLEDSSYEQYF.

This clone appeared a single time. The V and J genes are TRBV4-1 and TRBJ2-3, with D possibly being TRBD1 (6 bases). V dropped 2 bases and J dropped 0 bases, with 15 bases sitting between them. This CDR3 has 17 amino acids. Germline V lookup: CDR1 MGHRA, CDR2 YSYEKL. Written as DNA, the CDR3 is TGCGCCAGCAGCCAAAATCATGTGGGGGCTAGCACAGATACGCAGTATTTT. It yields the protein CASSQNHVGASTDTQYF.

The chain uses TRBV6-1 and TRBJ2-7, with D perhaps given as TRBD1 or TRBD2 (5 bases each). The CDR3 is 13 amino acids. Between the trimmed V and J ends, which lost 5 bases and 7 bases, there was a span of 15 bases. Germline V CDR1 and CDR2: MNHNS, SASEGT. CDR3 sequence reads: CASSWGNLREQYF. The DNA for the CDR3 is TGTGCCAGCAGTTGGGGGAACCTACGTGAGCAGTACTTC.

For the CDR3, the DNA is TGTGCCAGCTCACTGCTCAGCTATAATTCACCCCTCCACTTT. It specifies CASSLLSYNSPLHF. The chain couples TRBV18 to TRBJ1-6; no reliable D call. This CDR3 region has 14 residues. CDR1 and CDR2 (germline): KGHSH, LQKENI. The germline V and J ends were trimmed by 4 bases and 3 bases, with 7 bases remaining between them.

The V call is TRBV5-1, the J call TRBJ1-1; 8 positions agree with TRBD1. Germline V gives CDR1 SGHRS, CDR2 YFSETQ. V lost 3 bases and J lost 1; bases outside the gene matches: 2. This CDR3 has 14 amino acids. In nucleotides, the CDR3 is TGCGCCAGCAGCTGGGGACAGGCGAACACTGAAGCTTTCTTT. Its translation is CASSWGQANTEAFF.

In DNA form, the CDR3 reads TGCAGCGTTGATCCAACTAGCGGGGGCCAAGAGACCCAGTACTTC. Translation: CSVDPTSGGQETQYF. This chain links TRBV29-1 with TRBJ2-5; 11 bases agree with TRBD2. V lost 3 bases and J lost 1; bases outside the gene matches: 4. In germline, CDR1 is SQVTM, CDR2 ANQGSEA. There are 15 residues in the CDR3.

CDR3 sequence: CAWSRTARGGTDTQYF. The CDR3 DNA reads TGTGCCTGGAGCCGGACGGCGAGAGGAGGCACAGATACGCAGTATTTT. The chain carries TRBV30 and TRBJ2-3, with D hard to call. Per the germline V gene, CDR1 is GTSNPN and CDR2 is SVGIG (reference sequence). The CDR3 consists of 16 residues. Trimming removed 3 bases from V and 1 base from J, with 17 bases in between.

The chain uses TRBV27 and TRBJ1-5; D uncertain. Germline lookup yields CDR1 MNHEY and CDR2 SMNVEV (reference sequence). V dropped 8 bases and J dropped 1 base, with 33 bases sitting between them. The CDR3 runs 21 residues. The CDR3 bases are TGTGCCAGCCGGTACTTTAGGAAAACCCAACAAGGGTATTACAGCAATCAGCCCCAGCATTTT. Its translation is CASRYFRKTQQGYYSNQPQHF.

With respect to this clone: The same CDR3 also results from other DNA sequences found in this sample. The rearrangement uses TRBV25-1 and TRBJ1-5; D is unclear. Deletions cut 6 bases from V and 4 bases from J, with 7 bases between. This CDR3 contains 12 residues. In germline, CDR1 is MGHDK, CDR2 SYGVNS. The CDR3 protein is CASREGNQPQHF. Written as DNA, the CDR3 is TGTGCCAGCAGAGAGGGAAATCAGCCCCAGCATTTT.

The chain uses TRBV5-8 and TRBJ2-7; D is unclear. Germline CDR1 SGHTS, CDR2 YDEGEE. The CDR3 covers 14 residues. The V end lost 4 bases, the J end lost 2 bases, and 13 bases lay between the germline ends. The CDR3 coding sequence is TGTGCCAGCAGCCCTCTCGGCGTAACCTACGAGCAGTACTTC. Translating gives CASSPLGVTYEQYF.

The gene calls are TRBV5-1 and TRBJ1-6, with a tentative D call TRBD1 (5 bases). V lost 0 bases to trimming and J lost 7 bases, with 8 bases between them. The germline CDR1 and CDR2 sequences are SGHRS and YFSETQ. The CDR3 length is 14 residues. The CDR3 reads CASSLGTPNSPLHF. CDR3 in DNA: TGCGCCAGCAGCTTGGGGACACCCAATTCACCCCTCCACTTT.

The CDR3 DNA reads TGTGCCAGTAGTATAGGACCCGGTGGCACTGAAGCTTTCTTT. Translated: CASSIGPGGTEAFF. This chain connects TRBV19 to TRBJ1-1, with D unresolved. Trimming stripped 1 base from V and 4 bases from J, with 10 bases between. CDR1 LNHDA and CDR2 SQIVND come from the germline V gene (reference sequence). This CDR3 contains 14 residues.